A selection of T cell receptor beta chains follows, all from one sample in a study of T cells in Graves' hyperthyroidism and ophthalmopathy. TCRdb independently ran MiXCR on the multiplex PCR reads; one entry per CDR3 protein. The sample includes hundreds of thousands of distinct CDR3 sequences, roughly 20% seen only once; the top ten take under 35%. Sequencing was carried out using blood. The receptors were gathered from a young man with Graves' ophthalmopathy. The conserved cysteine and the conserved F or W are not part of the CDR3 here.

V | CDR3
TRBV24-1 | ATSDYGNTIY
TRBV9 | ASSPSIAGGEEQY
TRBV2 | ASSSGQALIDEQY
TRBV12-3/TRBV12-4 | ASSLEGGGETADTQY
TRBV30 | AWRPGLAEQETQY
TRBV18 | ASSPNSEQETQY
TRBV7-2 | ASSFSGRAVVANTGELF
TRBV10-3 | AISGRMNSPLH
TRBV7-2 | ASSPSSGVGGELF
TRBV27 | ASSPYGGTGELF
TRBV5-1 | ASSFAGEGTDTQY
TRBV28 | ASSLSRPLLAGTTYEQY
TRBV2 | ASNVDGSGNTIY
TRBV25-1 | ASSSVGKNYGYT
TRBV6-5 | ASSYPDSAGGLEQY
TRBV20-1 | SATEPSGEQY
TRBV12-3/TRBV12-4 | ASSPLAGGTYNEQF
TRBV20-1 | SAREGLSTYEQY
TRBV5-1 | ASRQEGETQY
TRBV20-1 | SAPQAGGPNEQF
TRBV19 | ASSIYGPGYNEQF
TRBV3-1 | ASSQTTHSSYEQY
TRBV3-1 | ASSQLGQTQY
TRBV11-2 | ASSQSPQSLQETQY
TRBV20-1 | SARDTQNYGYT
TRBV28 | ASVPGTGELF
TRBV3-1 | ASSPEWGHSNYGYT
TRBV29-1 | SGWTGDEQY
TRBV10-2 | ASSWTSVDNEQF
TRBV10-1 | ASSTTTTGELF
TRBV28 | ASSSPNRLYEQY
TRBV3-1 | ASSRKGSSYNEQF
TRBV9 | ASSVALAGAQY
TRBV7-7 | ASSLSPGGLLDTQY
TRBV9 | ASSGTSGKGSTDTQY
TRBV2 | ASSEFGEQF
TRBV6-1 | ASSYAVRGLNSPLH
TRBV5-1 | ASSLEVGSTDTQY
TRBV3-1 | ASSQDGGHYGYT
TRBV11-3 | ASSETTGPNEKLF
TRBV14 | ASSQEQGGYT
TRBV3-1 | ASSQENTEAF
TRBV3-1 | ASSQGGTIGLAGVDTQY
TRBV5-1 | ASSQTDRYTGELF
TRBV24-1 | ATSDPGRASYNEQF
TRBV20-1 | SARGQMGLKLF